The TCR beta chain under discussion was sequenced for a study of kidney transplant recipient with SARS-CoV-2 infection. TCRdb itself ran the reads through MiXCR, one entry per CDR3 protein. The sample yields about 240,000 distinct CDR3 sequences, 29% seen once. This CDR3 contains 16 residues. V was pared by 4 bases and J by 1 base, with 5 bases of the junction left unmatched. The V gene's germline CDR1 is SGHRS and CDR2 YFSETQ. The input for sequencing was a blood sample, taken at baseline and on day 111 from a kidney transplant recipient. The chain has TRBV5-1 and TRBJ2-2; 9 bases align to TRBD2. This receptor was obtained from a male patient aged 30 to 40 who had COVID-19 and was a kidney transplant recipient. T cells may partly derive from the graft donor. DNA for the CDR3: TGCGCCAGCAGCCCCGGACTAGCGTTGAACACCGGGGAGCTGTTTTTT. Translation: CASSPGLALNTGELFF.